What follows are 11 T cell receptor beta chains derived from one specimen sequenced in a study of identical twins. TCRdb re-analysed the 5' RACE reads in MiXCR, keeping a single row per CDR3 protein. The repertoire consists of around 690,000 distinct CDR3 sequences, with around 20% occurring once and the leading ten covering 4% to 5.5%. The same data also contributed to another study, on T cells expressing NK-cell markers.

Sequences were obtained from PBMCs. These TCRs come from a woman between 18 and 29 years old in good health.

This clonotype occurred a few times. The CDR3 DNA is TGTGCCACCGAGGGACAGGGAGACGAGCAGTACTTC. It is translated as CATEGQGDEQYF. The rearrangement joins TRBV2 to TRBJ2-7; 9 bases line up with TRBD1. After removal of 10 bases from V and 5 bases from J, the junction contained 6 bases not matched to a gene. Germline V gene sequence: CDR1 SNHLY, CDR2 FYNNEI. The CDR3 sequence is 12 residues long.

The chain links TRBV29-1 to TRBJ2-7; D not resolved. Trimming pared 6 bases from V and 4 bases from J, leaving 10 bases between. Germline V CDR1 and CDR2: SQVTM, ANQGSEA. This CDR3 comprises 11 residues. CDR3 coding DNA: TGCAGCGTCGTTCTCAGTTACGAGCAGTACTTC. As protein: CSVVLSYEQYF.

This clonotype was detected only a few times. For the CDR3, the DNA is TGCAGTGCTAGAGGAGAAGAGGGGTCAGTCTATGGCTACACCTTC. Protein: CSARGEEGSVYGYTF. The chain links TRBV20-1 to TRBJ1-2, with a weak D call TRBD1 (5 bases). Germline V gene data show CDR1 as DFQATT and CDR2 as SNEGSKA (reference sequence). This CDR3 has 15 amino acids. Trimming cost V 1 base and J 4 bases, with 16 bases left between them.

The V gene is TRBV7-9, the J gene TRBJ2-4; D call uncertain. CDR3 length equals 15 residues. V lost 1 base to trimming and J lost 0 bases, with 7 bases between them. Germline-derived CDR1 and CDR2 are SEHNR and FQNEAQ (reference sequence). CDR3 DNA sequence: TGTGCCAGCAGCTTAGGGATGATAGCCAAAAACATTCAGTACTTC. As protein: CASSLGMIAKNIQYF.

The chain uses TRBV12-3 or TRBV12-4 and TRBJ2-7; D possibly corresponds to TRBD2 (6 bases). The CDR3 extends over 14 amino acids. V lost 5 bases, J lost 3 bases, and 14 bases lay in between. CDR3 in amino acids: CASSPLAFGYEQYF. CDR3 bases: TGTGCCAGCAGTCCTCTAGCGTTCGGCTACGAGCAGTACTTC.

This clonotype was counted a few times. The chain recombines TRBV7-9 with TRBJ1-2; D unclear. The length of the CDR3 is 11 residues. V lost 11 bases and J 3 bases, leaving 10 bases between the germline ends. Germline lookup yields CDR1 SEHNR and CDR2 FQNEAQ (reference sequence). The CDR3 here is CACDGHYGYTF. CDR3 in DNA: TGTGCCTGCGACGGTCACTATGGCTACACCTTC.

This clonotype was counted many times. Germline is not matched at one junction end, which may reflect a read error. The J gene is TRBJ1-2, the V gene TRBV20-1; D is ambiguous. The CDR3 is made up of 9 amino acids. Germline V gives CDR1 DFQATT, CDR2 SNEGSKA (reference sequence). The CDR3 reads CRANYGYTF. DNA of the CDR3: TGCAGAGCTAACTATGGCTACACCTTC.

The chain joins TRBV7-6 to TRBJ2-1; D is ambiguous. CDR3 length equals 13 residues. V lost 3 bases and J 2 bases, leaving 5 bases between the germline ends. Per the germline V gene, CDR1 is SGHVS and CDR2 is FNYEAQ. In DNA form, the CDR3 reads TGTGCCAGCAGCTTTTATCCCTACAATGAGCAGTTCTTC. Protein sequence: CASSFYPYNEQFF.

The sample holds a few counts of this clonotype. The gene calls are TRBV15 and TRBJ1-1; 10 nucleotides align to TRBD1. Per the germline V gene, CDR1 is LNHNV and CDR2 is YYDKDF (reference sequence). This CDR3 has 14 amino acids. V trimming: 8 bases; J trimming: 4 bases; junction bases outside the gene matches: 7. CDR3 sequence (DNA): TGTGCCACCGCCCGGGACAGGGGTTCCACTGAAGCTTTCTTT. Its translation: CATARDRGSTEAFF.

This clonotype was seen only a few times. This rearrangement joins TRBV6-5 to TRBJ2-3; D unclear. Trimming took 0 bases from V and 1 from J, leaving 5 bases between them. Germline V gene lookup returns CDR1 MNHEY and CDR2 SVGAGI. The CDR3 extends over 14 amino acids. The CDR3 DNA reads TGTGCCAGCAGTTACTCGAAGGGCACAGATACGCAGTATTTT. Residues: CASSYSKGTDTQYF.

This clonotype showed up just a few times. The junction departs from germline at one end; a sequencing error may be responsible. This chain uses TRBV18 with TRBJ2-5; 8 nucleotides match TRBD1. The length of the CDR3 is 15 residues. Germline loops: CDR1 KGHSH, CDR2 LQKENI. The CDR3 loop reads CASSPRTGNQETQYF. CDR3 coding DNA: TGTGCCAGCTCACCAAGGACAGGGAATCAAGAGACCCAGTACTTT.